This T cell receptor (beta chain) was profiled in a study of OX40 agonist ivuxolimab in advanced cancers. Concerning the study at large: Ivuxolimab, which targeted the costimulatory receptor OX40 (CD134), was an agonistic, fully human IgG2 monoclonal antibody. Patients were allowed to have had prior anti-PD-1, anti-PD-L1 or anti-CTLA-4 therapy, and approximately 37% of the dose-escalation patients had been treated with checkpoint inhibitors. In the dose-escalation cohort, 82.7% of patients were male, and the mean age was approximately 60 years, with a range of roughly 20 to 80. The point of sequencing TCRbeta in the periphery was to test whether ivuxolimab changed TCR sequence diversity and drove clonal T-cell expansion. Partial responses were achieved by three dose-escalation patients, of whom one had hepatocellular carcinoma and two had cutaneous melanoma. Of the roughly 51 patients in dose escalation, 19 had hepatocellular carcinoma, around 15 had melanoma, 9 had renal cell carcinoma and 9 had head and neck cancer. The monotherapy dose-escalation portion (N = 52 patients) of the phase I ivuxolimab trial is reported in the paper. Intravenous ivuxolimab was administered to patients every 2 weeks at six dose levels: 0.01, 0.1, 0.3, 1.5, 3 and 10 mg/kg.

Genomic DNA was extracted from sorted cells for sequencing of the TCRbeta CDR3 region. The immunoSEQ Assay was used for sequencing of TCRbeta CDR3 regions. TCRdb took over this immuneACCESS table, retaining in-frame rearrangements with V and J assigned. Such tables are incomplete; in checked studies, under half of the missing clones stem from an unresolved V gene, and the remainder is unexplained. This sample is represented by roughly 60,000 clones; roughly 85% of them were singletons. The ten largest clonotypes hold 3% to 4% of the sample. From a lookup of the germline V gene (reference sequence), CDR1 and CDR2 are LNHDA and SQIVND. Measured from the cysteine to the phenylalanine, the CDR3 is 15 residues long. This entry keeps only the CDR3 DNA: 45 bases, framed from base 1. The trim is 2 bases for V and 1 base for J, with a gap of 10 bases between the germline ends. On the study overall, not on this receptor specifically: Low levels of normalized T-cell clonal expansion were also seen in some patients who did not respond. Partial responders in the 0.1-3.0 mg/kg groups had among the lowest normalized peripheral clonal expansion, especially among CD8+ T cells. On average, CD8+ T cells showed more expanded clones than CD4+ T cells after ivuxolimab. The antigen specificity of the peripheral T cells that underwent clonal expansion was not determined. Clonal expansion of both CD4+ and CD8+ blood T cells was observed from baseline to week 6 at doses 0.1 to 3.0 mg/kg.

This clone was observed a single time. The specificity of this receptor is unknown. Base quality data are lacking; no much larger clone is found one base away. The trial excluded patients who had a history of autoimmune disease or who were on systemic immunosuppression. Peripheral blood for TCR sequencing was collected from all dose cohorts at baseline, on cycle 4 day 1, and on cycle 7 day 1. Samples came from an open-label, multicenter, first-in-human phase I dose-escalation trial of ivuxolimab. Adults with locally advanced or metastatic head and neck squamous cell, hepatocellular, melanoma or renal cell carcinoma were enrolled in the trial. Before TCR sequencing, CD4+ T cells and CD8+ T cells were sorted from peripheral blood as separate populations.

This specimen consisted of CD4+ or CD8+ T cells sorted from blood, obtained in a trial of the OX40 agonist ivuxolimab. The chain is made from TRBV19 and TRBJ2-3; TRBD2 is possibly the D segment (7 matching bases). The receptor comes from an adult with an advanced solid tumor such as melanoma, head and neck, liver or kidney cancer. The CDR3 region: CASSIRGAGTDTQYF. The nucleotide sequence is given as TGTGCCAGTAGTATACGGGGGGCGGGCACAGATACGCAGTATTTT.